The present T cell receptor (beta chain) was sequenced within a study of blood T cell repertoires in COVID-19 (TCRdb year 2020). General notes on the study: Samples covering the acute and convalescent phases of COVID-19 were provided by collaborators in the United States, Italy and Spain. The material from the prospective study consisted of cDNA or gDNA derived from T cells, B-cell-depleted T cells, or PBMCs. Deeply sampled blood TCRbeta repertoires from subjects exposed to, actively infected with, or recovered from COVID-19 were included in the dataset. The repertoires were released in a freely available public database intended as a resource for research on the immune response to SARS-CoV-2. Samples were obtained from the ongoing ImmuneRACE study (first 160 participants) and from 950 to 1,500 subjects provided by 6 global collaborators. Nearly every sample came with metadata listing a de-identified subject ID, COVID-19 status, age in years and sex. Where HLA class I and class II types were available, the types were taken from metadata supplied by the sample provider, not from assay-based typing.

CDR1 and CDR2 are read off the germline V gene as SGHTA and FQGNSA. The CDR3 goes from the cysteine to the phenylalanine over 13 residues. Only the CDR3 portion is preserved as DNA: 39 bases, with reading frame beginning at the first base. V is shortened by 5 bases, J by 3 bases, and the region joining them spans 11 bases. A word on this clone: Its binding antigen is unknown. No quality values exist for individual bases; no much larger clone is one base distant.

One collaborating source in Seattle enrolled patients while the patients were actively infected and followed the patients over time throughout the course of disease. The collaborating institutions used their own protocols to collect whole blood in K2EDTA tubes. For TCRbeta analysis, collaborators shipped samples in one of three forms: frozen whole blood, isolated PBMCs, or DNA extracted from either of those sample types. The research as a whole found: How much clinical and demographic metadata was included differed by source and by participant, and the metadata was provided uncurated.

TCRbeta CDR3 regions were amplified from genomic DNA using the immunoSEQ Assay, a bias-controlled multiplex PCR. Regarding the original processing steps: The number of nucleated cells in each sample was estimated from the amplification of reference gene primers within the assay. To quantify the absolute abundance of each unique TCRbeta CDR3 rearrangement, sequence reads were collapsed and filtered. For each sample, productive Simpson clonality was calculated as the square root of Simpson's diversity index over productive rearrangements. TCRdb holds this immuneACCESS table with in-frame rearrangements only. Some clones are missing; in checked studies, unresolved V genes explain under half, and the rest has no known cause. V, J and clone size are taken as reported in that table, and D and trimming were inferred from the DNA itself. The sample data list some 300,000 clones, and about 87% of these were observed just once. Jointly, the top ten make up approximately 6.5% of the sample.

Sequencing was done on a sample of peripheral blood. The chain joins TRBV7-2 to TRBJ2-7; the D gene is perhaps TRBD2, on 6 matching bases. This TCR was sampled from a woman in her fifties or sixties with COVID-19, enrolled during active disease. This receptor carries the CDR3 CASSLGTYYEQYF. The nucleotide sequence reads TGTGCCAGCAGCCTCGGGACTTACTACGAGCAGTACTTC.